A single sample gave rise to the 21 T cell receptor beta chains below, sequenced in a study of blood T cells in healthy people across ages. A second about 6 to 12 cycle PCR used barcoded and J-beta primers. TCRdb re-called the 5' RACE reads with MiXCR, one entry per CDR3 protein. The sample records 1.5 million to 2 million distinct CDR3 sequences, around half being singletons. Sequencing was performed on blood. All receptors derive from a woman in her 40s in good health.

V usage is TRBV7-9 and J usage is TRBJ2-5; 7 bases are a match to TRBD2. The V gene's germline CDR1 is SEHNR and CDR2 FQNEAQ (reference sequence). V lost 5 bases and J lost 9; bases outside the gene matches: 12. The CDR3 totals 14 residues. Written as DNA, the CDR3 is TGTGCCAGCAGCCCTGGACTAGTCCTTGGGGCCCAGTACTTC. It codes for CASSPGLVLGAQYF.

This sequence joins TRBV5-1 and TRBJ2-7, with 10 bases identical to TRBD1. The junction had 6 bases not matched to a gene; V was cut back by 3 bases and J by 3 bases. The CDR3 is made up of 15 amino acids. CDR1 and CDR2 from the germline V gene are SGHRS and YFSETQ. CDR3 amino acids: CASSWAGDRGYEQYF. The CDR3 DNA reads as TGCGCCAGCAGCTGGGCCGGGGACAGGGGCTACGAGCAGTACTTC.

This clonotype was found a few times. J is TRBJ2-5 and V is TRBV28; 10 bases align to TRBD2. V was clipped by 8 bases and J by 5 bases; unmatched bases: 8. The CDR3 runs to 14 residues. Germline V gene data show CDR1 as MDHEN and CDR2 as SYDVKM. CDR3 sequence reads: CASLRSGGDETQYF. The DNA for the CDR3 is TGTGCCAGCTTAAGGAGCGGGGGGGATGAGACCCAGTACTTC.

The rearrangement uses TRBV7-9 and TRBJ2-7, with 9 bases identical to TRBD1. The CDR3 is 16 amino acids. The germline CDR1 and CDR2 sequences are SEHNR and FQNEAQ (reference sequence). V lost 6 bases, J lost 2 bases, and 11 bases stayed unmatched. CDR3 coding DNA: TGTGCCAGCAGTCGTCGGGACAGGGCGCAAACCTACGAGCAGTACTTC. Translated, it gives CASSRRDRAQTYEQYF.

CDR3 protein: CATSKGQQAYGYTF. As DNA, the CDR3 is TGTGCCACTTCTAAAGGACAGCAGGCCTATGGCTACACCTTC. V and J are TRBV2 and TRBJ1-2; D is possibly TRBD1 (6 bases). V was cut by 10 bases and J by 4 bases, with 19 bases left in between. CDR1 is SNHLY and CDR2 is FYNNEI in the germline V gene. The CDR3 length is 14 residues.

This clonotype was detected only a few times. This sequence joins TRBV7-6 and TRBJ2-5; 10 bases are a match to TRBD1. The tail of the sequence fits TRBJ2-7 better, so the J call may be wrong. There are 15 residues in the CDR3. Germline V CDR1 and CDR2: SGHVS, FNYEAQ. The CDR3 region is CASSYPGQGKDEQYF. The CDR3 DNA sequence: TGTGCCAGCAGCTACCCGGGACAGGGGAAGGACGAGCAGTACTTC.

V usage is TRBV28 and J usage is TRBJ2-7; 12 nucleotides align to TRBD1. The germline V gene encodes CDR1 MDHEN and CDR2 SYDVKM. The CDR3 is 15 amino acids. The ends lost 6 bases at V and 4 bases at J; junction bases unmatched: 7. The CDR3 DNA follows: TGTGCCAGCAGCCTAGGGACAGGGGGCGATTACGAGCAGTACTTC. Its protein is CASSLGTGGDYEQYF.

The CDR3 protein is CASSGAGVGSSPLHF. In nucleotides, the CDR3 is TGTGCCAGCAGTGGGGCAGGGGTAGGTAGTTCACCCCTCCACTTT. The gene calls are TRBV6-1 and TRBJ1-6; possible D gene TRBD1, 6 bases. Germline V gene lookup returns CDR1 MNHNS and CDR2 SASEGT. V was shortened by 4 bases and J by 9 bases, with 16 bases between the two germline ends. The CDR3 extends over 15 amino acids.

J is TRBJ2-5 and V is TRBV4-1; tentative D call: TRBD2 (6 bases). The germline gives CDR1 MGHRA, CDR2 YSYEKL. The CDR3 extends over 16 amino acids. The V and J ends lost 0 bases and 5 bases respectively, with 16 bases between them. The DNA of the CDR3 is TGCGCCAGCAGCCAAGATCAAGGACTAACAAGTGAGACCCAGTACTTC. Translated, it gives CASSQDQGLTSETQYF.

The chain carries TRBV27 and TRBJ2-6; TRBD1 matches at 11 bases. The ends lost 5 bases at V and 3 bases at J; junction bases unmatched: 12. Germline V gene data show CDR1 as MNHEY and CDR2 as SMNVEV (reference sequence). There are 19 residues in the CDR3. As DNA, the CDR3 is TGTGCCAGCAGTCCCCTAGGACAGGGGGCGATCAGTGGGGCCAACGTCCTGACTTTC. Translation: CASSPLGQGAISGANVLTF.

This clonotype appeared once. V usage is TRBV7-2 and J usage is TRBJ2-1; TRBD2 aligns across 13 bases. This CDR3 contains 14 residues. Per the germline V gene, CDR1 is SGHTA and CDR2 is FQGNSA. The V segment lost 3 bases and the J segment 11 bases; nucleotides outside the gene matches: 4. DNA of the CDR3: TGTGCCAGCAGCTTTGGACTAGCGGGGGAAAAGCAGTTCTTC. Translated: CASSFGLAGEKQFF.

The V call is TRBV25-1, the J call TRBJ1-2; a weak D match, TRBD1 (5 bases). Germline V gives CDR1 MGHDK, CDR2 SYGVNS. Trimming shortened V by 1 base and J by 0 bases, and 9 bases separated the two germline ends. CDR3 length: 15 amino acids. In DNA form, the CDR3 reads TGTGCCAGCAGTGAATTCCAGGGCTCTAACTATGGCTACACCTTC. This encodes CASSEFQGSNYGYTF.

The chain uses TRBV11-2 and TRBJ2-5; D perhaps matches TRBD2 (7 bases). The germline gives CDR1 SGHAT, CDR2 FQNNGV. The germline V and J ends were trimmed by 1 base and 2 bases, with 14 bases remaining between them. CDR3 length: 16 residues. The CDR3 DNA sequence: TGTGCCAGCAGCTTAGCACCGGGGGGCCGTCAAGAGACCCAGTACTTC. This translates into CASSLAPGGRQETQYF. Based on the CDR3 plus reference TRBV11-2 and TRBJ2-5, the full variable domain is EAGVAQSPRYKIIEKRQSVAFWCNPISGHATLYWYQQILGQGPKLLIQFQNNGVVDDSQLPKDRFSAERLKGVDSTLKIQPAKLEDSAVYLCASSLAPGGRQETQYFGPGTRLLVL.

This chain joins TRBV6-2 or TRBV6-3 and TRBJ2-3; 8 nucleotides align to TRBD1. The CDR3 sequence is 17 residues long. Germline CDR1 MNHEY, CDR2 SVGEGT. V dropped 5 bases and J dropped 2; count of bases not matched to a gene: 12. DNA of the CDR3: TGTGCCAGCAGTGACACCCCCGGGACAGGTAACACAGATACGCAGTATTTT. Translation: CASSDTPGTGNTDTQYF.

The rearrangement joins TRBV11-2 to TRBJ2-6, with D unresolved. CDR3 length: 19 residues. Germline V gene lookup returns CDR1 SGHAT and CDR2 FQNNGV. Trimming removed 4 bases from V and 4 bases from J, with 23 bases in between. The CDR3 nucleotides read TGTGCCAGCAGCTCCCAGTTGGAGCCCGCCGTATCAGGGGCCAACGTCCTGACTTTC. It translates to CASSSQLEPAVSGANVLTF.

This clonotype occurred many times. The CDR3: CASSQEGGSPLHF. The CDR3 DNA reads as TGCGCCAGCAGCCAAGAAGGGGGGTCACCCCTCCACTTT. The rearrangement uses TRBV4-3 and TRBJ1-6, with D perhaps TRBD1 (6 bases). V was clipped by 0 bases and J by 10 bases, with 7 bases between them. CDR1 is LGHNA and CDR2 is YSLEER in the germline V gene. The CDR3 has 13 residues.

This clonotype was recorded a few times. The chain is built from TRBV7-9 and TRBJ2-7; 8 bases agree with TRBD2. This CDR3 is 16 amino acids long. CDR1 and CDR2 (germline): SEHNR, FQNEAQ (reference sequence). V gave up 4 bases and J gave up 0 bases; unmatched junction bases: 8. The CDR3 sequence is CASSSPAGATSYEQYF. The DNA of the CDR3 is TGTGCCAGCAGCTCCCCAGCGGGGGCTACCTCCTACGAGCAGTACTTC.

V and J are TRBV7-2 and TRBJ2-7; the match to TRBD2 covers 12 bases. The CDR3 has 14 residues. Germline lookup yields CDR1 SGHTA and CDR2 FQGNSA. Germline trimming cut 7 bases from V and 6 bases from J; bases unmatched to any gene: 7. This CDR3 reads CASMRTSGDFEQYF. DNA of the CDR3: TGTGCCAGCATGAGGACTAGCGGGGACTTCGAGCAGTACTTC.

The gene calls are TRBV6-5 and TRBJ2-3; TRBD2 matches 10 bases. The CDR3 sequence is 15 residues long. J was trimmed by 4 bases and V by 2 bases; bases with no gene match: 3. Germline V gene lookup returns CDR1 MNHEY and CDR2 SVGAGI. The chain's CDR3 is CASSYSGGGSDTQYF. The CDR3 DNA reads TGTGCCAGCAGTTACAGCGGGGGGGGATCAGATACGCAGTATTTT.

This chain links TRBV5-1 with TRBJ2-1; D not certain. In germline, CDR1 is SGHRS, CDR2 YFSETQ. The CDR3 is made up of 15 amino acids. V lost 7 bases, J lost 4 bases, and 18 bases lay in between. The CDR3 bases are TGCGCCAGCGGCCTACCATCACCAGAGTACAATGAGCAGTTCTTC. Amino acids: CASGLPSPEYNEQFF.

The rearrangement joins TRBV6-6 to TRBJ2-5; TRBD1 might be the D (5 bases). The CDR3 consists of 16 residues. Trimming left V 0 bases short and J 4 bases short, with 15 bases between. Germline V gene lookup returns CDR1 MNHNY and CDR2 SVGAGI (reference sequence). This CDR3 is CASSYSPTDWGETQYF. The CDR3, as DNA: TGTGCCAGCAGTTACTCCCCGACAGATTGGGGAGAGACCCAGTACTTC.